The rows below give T cell receptor beta chains drawn from one sample of a study of T cell responses to AZD1222 COVID-19 vaccine. TCRdb's copy holds only in-frame clones and misses some; the assay was immunoSEQ multiplex PCR. The sample yields 75,000 to 80,000 clones, more than 60% seen once. The sample here was peripheral blood, taken 28 days after the second dose of the MenACWY control vaccine. The receptors derive from an adult who received the MenACWY meningococcal vaccine as a control. Each CDR3 is given with its conserved first and last residue. The D gene is left open where the match is weak. Part of the rows lack a size; the others show once, few, many or a class for expanded clones.

many	TRBD1	TRBV5-1	TRBJ2-2	TGCGCCAGCAGCTGGGAGACAGGGAGAACCGGGGAGCTGTTTTTT	CASSWETGRTGELFF
.	.	TRBV5-6	TRBJ2-7	TGTGCCAGCAGCTTGGCCGGTGCGGGATGGTCCTACGAGCAGTACTTC	CASSLAGAGWSYEQYF
.	.	TRBV28	TRBJ2-2	TGTGCCAGCAGTTTATTAGGAGGGAGCGGTACCGGGGAGCTGTTTTTT	CASSLLGGSGTGELFF
.	.	TRBV5-6	TRBJ1-1	TGTGCCAGCAGCTTTGGGGTCACTGAAGCTTTCTTT	CASSFGVTEAFF
.	.	TRBV4-1	TRBJ1-2	TGCGCCAGCAGCCGGGAGGCTAGGGGGAGCTACTATGGCTACACCTTC	CASSREARGSYYGYTF
.	.	TRBV5-1	TRBJ2-1	TGCGCCAGCAGCGGGGCGGATGAGCAGTTCTTC	CASSGADEQFF
.	.	TRBV6-5	TRBJ2-7	TGTGCCAGCAGGGGGAGGACTCAGAGTTTAGAGCAGTACTTC	CASRGRTQSLEQYF
.	.	TRBV19	TRBJ2-1	TGTGCCAGTAGCAGACTAAAATTCTCCTACAATGAGCAGTTCTTC	CASSRLKFSYNEQFF
few	.	TRBV30	TRBJ2-1	TGTGCCTGGAGTCGCGGACAAAATGAGCAGTTCTTC	CAWSRGQNEQFF
.	TRBD1	TRBV28	TRBJ1-2	TGTGCCAGCACCGAAGGGACAGGGAATGGCTACACCTTC	CASTEGTGNGYTF
.	.	TRBV18	TRBJ2-4	TGTGCCAGCTCCCTAGCAATTGGAGCCAAAAACATTCAGTACTTC	CASSLAIGAKNIQYF
.	.	TRBV5-1	TRBJ1-1	TGCGCCAGCAGCTTGGACAGGATAATCGACACTGAAGCTTTCTTT	CASSLDRIIDTEAFF
.	.	TRBV30	TRBJ2-1	TGTGCCTGGAAAAGGTACAATGAGCAGTTCTTC	CAWKRYNEQFF
.	.	TRBV12-3/TRBV12-4	TRBJ2-1	TGTGCCAGCAGTTCGGGAGAACGGAATGAGCAGTTCTTC	CASSSGERNEQFF
.	.	TRBV5-1	TRBJ2-3	TGCGCCAGCAGCTTGATTCCCACGAGCACAGATACGCAGTATTTT	CASSLIPTSTDTQYF